This TCR beta chain was documented in a study of molecular identifiers for immune sequencing clone quantification. Looking at the study overall: Five aliquots were made in replicates from the RNA of about 19,000 or 110,000 naive CD8 cells, and four were sequenced.

TCRdb fed the PCR reads into MiXCR, producing one record per CDR3 protein. The sample consists of under 350,000 distinct CDR3 sequences, roughly 23% of them appearing once. This clonotype turned up a few times. Its antigen remains unidentified. Naive CD8 T cells were sorted, and the gate applied was CD8+CD4-CCR7+CD45RA+. V was pared by 2 bases and J by 3 bases, with 4 bases of the junction left unmatched. This CDR3 is 15 amino acids long. Germline CDR1 and CDR2: SNHLY and FYNNEI. Whole-study results and caveats: Clones above 20 RNA copies contained over 99% of effector molecules and under 1% of naive molecules. Barcodes shared by identical TCR molecules could lead to underestimated sizes of highly expanded clones.

The chain joins TRBV2 to TRBJ1-1, with 9 bases matching TRBD1. Input material: naive CD8+ T cells from blood, with Jurkat cell RNA spiked in. The subset here: FACS-sorted CD8+CD4-CCR7+CD45RA+ naive T cells. The sequence was collected from a human donor in good health. Some libraries in this study had Jurkat cell RNA spiked in. The CDR3 loop is CASSEPGQGDTEAFF. The CDR3 DNA follows: TGTGCCAGCAGTGAACCGGGACAGGGAGACACTGAAGCTTTCTTT.